Following are 12 T cell receptor beta chains from one sample sequenced in a study of cytomegalovirus exposure and HLA in healthy donors. This table comes from immunoSEQ multiplex PCR, and its TCRdb copy is limited to in-frame clones, with some not included. This table holds around 74,000 clones, 85% found once. The sequencing input was PBMCs. The receptors come from a young man in good health and CMV-seronegative.

The chain combines TRBV6-6 with TRBJ1-2, with 7 bases lining up with TRBD1. The V gene end was trimmed by 5 bases and the J gene end by 5 bases; junction bases not matched to a gene: 5. CDR3 length: 13 residues. Germline assignment: CDR1 MNHNY and CDR2 SVGAGI (reference sequence). CDR3 sequence reads: CASSLEQGYGYTF. The DNA of the CDR3 is TGTGCCAGCAGTCTCGAACAGGGGTATGGCTACACCTTC.

The gene calls are TRBV7-9 and TRBJ1-2, with 7 bases matching TRBD1. Looked up from germline, CDR1 is SEHNR and CDR2 is FQNEAQ (reference sequence). The CDR3 has 17 residues. The junction had 11 bases not matched to a gene; V was cut back by 0 bases and J by 4 bases. The CDR3 region has the DNA TGTGCCAGCAGCTTAGCCCTGCCCGGACAGGACCGCTATGGCTACACCTTC. Its protein product is CASSLALPGQDRYGYTF.

J is TRBJ2-7 and V is TRBV18; 8 bases line up with TRBD1. With 2 bases clipped from V and 3 bases from J, the junction kept 3 bases outside the gene matches. CDR3 length: 14 amino acids. CDR1 and CDR2 (germline): KGHSH, LQKENI. The CDR3 region is CASSPATGGYEQYF. CDR3 sequence (DNA): TGTGCCAGCTCACCAGCCACAGGGGGCTACGAGCAGTACTTC.

The chain uses TRBV9 and TRBJ2-1; TRBD2 aligns across 8 bases. With 0 bases clipped from V and 10 bases from J, the junction kept 0 bases outside the gene matches. CDR3 size: 12 residues. Per the germline V gene, CDR1 is SGDLS and CDR2 is YYNGEE. The chain's CDR3 is CASSVVAGEQFF. The CDR3 bases are TGTGCCAGCAGCGTAGTAGCGGGGGAGCAGTTCTTC.

This chain uses TRBV11-2 with TRBJ2-2; D perhaps matches TRBD2 (7 bases). Trimming took 2 bases from V and 6 from J, leaving 16 bases between them. The CDR3 totals 16 residues. Germline V gene data show CDR1 as SGHAT and CDR2 as FQNNGV. This CDR3 reads CASSLRTRGESGELFF. DNA for the CDR3: TGTGCCAGCAGCTTACGGACTAGGGGGGAGTCCGGGGAGCTGTTTTTT. The complete variable domain, with remaining parts taken from reference TRBV11-2 and TRBJ2-2, reads EAGVAQSPRYKIIEKRQSVAFWCNPISGHATLYWYQQILGQGPKLLIQFQNNGVVDDSQLPKDRFSAERLKGVDSTLKIQPAKLEDSAVYLCASSLRTRGESGELFFGEGSRLTVL.

The sample holds a few counts of this clone. The chain couples TRBV7-2 to TRBJ2-7, with 8 bases matching TRBD1. J lost 5 bases, V lost 7 bases, and 13 bases had no gene match. The length of the CDR3 is 15 residues. The germline gives CDR1 SGHTA, CDR2 FQGNSA. CDR3 loop: CASTYQPDRVHEQYF. Written as DNA, the CDR3 is TGTGCCAGCACCTACCAGCCGGACAGGGTTCACGAGCAGTACTTC.

V and J are TRBV12-5 and TRBJ1-1; D may be TRBD1 (6 bases). Looked up from germline, CDR1 is LGHNT and CDR2 is FRNRAP. Deletions cut 5 bases from V and 1 base from J, with 20 bases between. CDR3 length equals 17 residues. In DNA form, the CDR3 reads TGTGCTAGTGGTCTACTCACAGGGCTGGTGGGGAACACTGAAGCTTTCTTT. Its translation: CASGLLTGLVGNTEAFF.

The chain uses TRBV4-1 and TRBJ2-7; 7 bases match TRBD1. Germline V gene data show CDR1 as MGHRA and CDR2 as YSYEKL. After removal of 2 bases from V and 3 bases from J, the junction contained 4 bases not matched to a gene. This CDR3 spans 14 amino acids. The CDR3 here is CASSQPGTDYEQYV. CDR3 DNA sequence: TGCGCCAGCAGCCAACCCGGGACAGACTACGAGCAGTACGTC.

This clone appeared a few times. The chain has TRBV7-8 and TRBJ1-1; 7 bases fit TRBD1. The CDR3 covers 15 residues. V trimming: 5 bases; J trimming: 1 base; junction bases outside the gene matches: 7. In germline, CDR1 is SGHVS, CDR2 FQNEAQ. The chain's CDR3 is CASSGSGTANTEAFF. The DNA for the CDR3 is TGTGCCAGCAGCGGATCCGGGACAGCGAACACTGAAGCTTTCTTT.

The CDR3 nucleotides read TGTGCCAGCAGCCACAACAGCGGGGGGCAGCAGTTCTTC. This codes for CASSHNSGGQQFF. V gene TRBV9 combines with J gene TRBJ2-1; 9 positions agree with TRBD2. The CDR3 is 13 residues long. Germline CDR1 is SGDLS and CDR2 is YYNGEE. J gave up 11 bases and V 4 bases, and 7 bases lay outside the gene matches.

This chain uses TRBV10-3 with TRBJ1-3, with unresolved D. Deletions cut 7 bases from V and 0 bases from J, with 13 bases between. Per germline, CDR1 ENHRY and CDR2 SYGVKD. The CDR3 is 15 amino acids. The CDR3, as DNA: TGTGCCATCACTACGTCCGAACGCTCTGGAAACACCATATATTTT. Translation gives CAITTSERSGNTIYF.

The rearrangement links TRBV27 to TRBJ2-6; 11 bases line up with TRBD1. The CDR3 runs to 19 residues. Germline V gene lookup returns CDR1 MNHEY and CDR2 SMNVEV (reference sequence). After removal of 5 bases from V and 3 bases from J, the junction contained 12 bases not matched to a gene. Written as DNA, the CDR3 is TGTGCCAGCAGTCCGGGACAGGGGGTATTTGCTCGTGGGGCCAACGTCCTGACTTTC. This sequence encodes CASSPGQGVFARGANVLTF.